These T cell receptor beta chains were read from a single sample in a study of shared clonotypes between healthy human individuals. Profiled with immunoSEQ multiplex PCR; TCRdb holds only in-frame clones, not every one. The repertoire includes a few million clones, approximately 90% of them detected once, and around 0.15% sits in the top ten. The sequencing input was naive CD4+ T cells sorted from blood. These receptors originate from a man aged 18 to 35 in good health. Both conserved end residues are part of each CDR3. D genes are given only for firm matches. Some rows have no size entry. The others give once, few or many, or a class for an expanded clone.

v_call	clone_size	cdr3_length	j_call	d_call	cdr3_aa	cdr3_nt
TRBV6-4	-	13	TRBJ1-4	-	CAGEGMRGEKLFF	TGTGCCGGGGAAGGGATGAGAGGTGAAAAACTGTTTTTT
TRBV28	-	12	TRBJ1-4	-	CASSPGGEKLFF	TGTGCCAGCAGTCCTGGGGGGGAAAAACTGTTTTTT
TRBV5-1	-	19	TRBJ2-3	TRBD2	CASSLGRTSGGPPGDTQYF	TGCGCCAGCAGCTTGGGAAGAACTAGCGGGGGCCCTCCTGGGGATACGCAGTATTTT
TRBV5-1	-	11	TRBJ1-1	-	CASSLVDEAFF	TGCGCCAGCAGCTTGGTAGACGAAGCTTTCTTT
TRBV2	-	18	TRBJ2-3	TRBD2	CASVTRGWREEGTDTQYF	TGTGCCAGCGTCACGAGAGGTTGGCGGGAGGAGGGCACAGATACGCAGTATTTT
TRBV9	-	13	TRBJ1-1	-	CASSALGGTEAFF	TGTGCCAGCAGCGCTTTGGGTGGGACTGAAGCTTTCTTT
TRBV5-1	-	15	TRBJ2-1	-	CASSLVAESYNEQFF	TGCGCCAGCAGCTTGGTAGCGGAATCCTACAATGAGCAGTTCTTC
TRBV7-9	-	17	TRBJ1-6	TRBD1	CASRGPGQPTYNSPLHF	TGTGCCAGCAGGGGACCGGGACAGCCCACCTATAATTCACCCCTCCACTTT
TRBV5-1	-	15	TRBJ1-2	-	CASSLNTKGSYGYTF	TGCGCCAGCAGCTTGAATACGAAGGGCTCCTATGGCTACACCTTC
TRBV14	-	16	TRBJ1-6	-	CASSQDRLGGRSPLHF	TGTGCCAGCAGCCAAGATCGGTTGGGGGGGCGATCACCCCTCCACTTT
TRBV15	-	15	TRBJ2-2	TRBD1	CATSRRQGKAGELFF	TGTGCCACCAGCAGACGACAGGGGAAGGCCGGGGAGCTGTTTTTT
TRBV9	-	17	TRBJ2-1	TRBD2	CASSVDPSAGASNEQFF	TGTGCCAGCAGCGTAGACCCCTCGGCGGGAGCATCTAATGAGCAGTTCTTC
TRBV28	-	14	TRBJ1-2	-	CATKSEDVYFGYTF	TGTGCCACCAAATCAGAGGATGTCTACTTTGGCTACACCTTC
TRBV2	-	15	TRBJ2-4	TRBD2	CAVEGLAYFKNIQYF	TGTGCCGTAGAGGGACTAGCGTACTTCAAAAACATTCAGTACTTC
TRBV25-1	-	14	TRBJ1-6	-	CASSFTGGNSPLHF	TGTGCCAGCAGTTTCACCGGAGGTAATTCACCCCTCCACTTT
TRBV27	once	15	TRBJ1-2	TRBD1	CASSPTGVGNYGYTF	TGTGCCAGCAGTCCAACAGGGGTTGGTAACTATGGCTACACCTTC
TRBV4-2	-	15	TRBJ2-5	TRBD2	CASSQEKGLVETQYF	TGTGCCAGCAGCCAAGAGAAGGGACTAGTAGAGACCCAGTACTTC
TRBV5-1	once	13	TRBJ2-7	-	CASSLDRAGEQYF	TGCGCCAGCAGCTTGGACAGGGCGGGCGAGCAGTACTTC
TRBV5-1	-	15	TRBJ1-2	TRBD1	CASSLGGTGVYGYTF	TGCGCCAGCAGCTTGGGCGGGACAGGGGTCTATGGCTACACCTTC
TRBV5-1	-	14	TRBJ2-3	TRBD2	CASTGLASTDTQYF	TGCGCCAGCACGGGACTAGCGAGTACAGATACGCAGTATTTT
TRBV5-1	-	15	TRBJ1-5	-	CASSQEGVSNQPQHF	TGCGCCAGCAGCCAGGAGGGAGTAAGCAATCAGCCCCAGCATTTT
TRBV4-2	-	16	TRBJ2-7	-	CASSQADGGASYEQYF	TGTGCCAGCAGCCAGGCTGACGGGGGAGCATCCTACGAGCAGTACTTC
TRBV6-5	-	16	TRBJ1-1	TRBD1	CASSYRQGGRSTEAFF	TGTGCCAGCAGTTACAGACAGGGCGGCCGCAGCACTGAAGCTTTCTTT
TRBV7-9	-	14	TRBJ1-3	-	CASNLVGTGDTIYF	TGTGCCAGCAACCTTGTGGGGACCGGAGACACCATATATTTT
TRBV29-1	-	12	TRBJ2-7	-	CSVTSSSYEQYF	TGCAGCGTGACAAGTAGCTCCTACGAGCAGTACTTC
TRBV11-2	-	15	TRBJ1-1	-	CASSLVAGFGTEAFF	TGTGCCAGCAGCTTAGTCGCAGGGTTCGGCACTGAAGCTTTCTTT
TRBV4-1	-	15	TRBJ2-1	-	CASSQLSPADNEQFF	TGCGCCAGCAGCCAACTAAGTCCAGCGGACAATGAGCAGTTCTTC
TRBV6-5	-	13	TRBJ2-7	-	CASSYAGSYEQYF	TGTGCCAGCAGTTATGCAGGTTCCTACGAGCAGTACTTC
TRBV28	-	16	TRBJ1-1	TRBD1	CASRRPPGTGVVSAFF	TGTGCCAGCAGGCGTCCTCCTGGGACAGGGGTGGTGTCAGCTTTCTTT
TRBV5-4	-	14	TRBJ1-1	-	CASSLEPGVTEAFF	TGTGCCAGCAGCTTGGAACCGGGGGTCACTGAAGCTTTCTTT
TRBV10-3	-	14	TRBJ2-2	-	CAISPGQNTGELFF	TGTGCCATCAGTCCGGGACAGAACACCGGGGAGCTGTTTTTT
TRBV25-1	-	15	TRBJ2-2	-	CASSDTNRVTGELFF	TGTGCCAGCAGTGACACCAACAGGGTCACCGGGGAGCTGTTTTTT
TRBV9	-	13	TRBJ1-1	-	CASSVEANTEAFF	TGTGCCAGCAGCGTAGAGGCGAACACTGAAGCTTTCTTT
TRBV6-1	-	14	TRBJ1-3	-	CASRAGSSGNTIYF	TGTGCCAGCAGGGCAGGGTCTTCTGGAAACACCATATATTTT
TRBV6-4	-	15	TRBJ1-1	TRBD1	CASSSLPDRATEAFF	TGTGCCAGCAGTTCGCTCCCGGACAGGGCGACTGAAGCTTTCTTT
TRBV9	-	15	TRBJ2-5	TRBD2	CASSAGLAGGETQYF	TGTGCCAGCAGCGCTGGACTAGCGGGGGGGGAGACCCAGTACTTC
TRBV7-3	-	14	TRBJ2-7	-	CASSLTGNGNEQYF	TGTGCCAGCAGCTTAACGGGGAATGGAAACGAGCAGTACTTC
TRBV7-8	-	14	TRBJ1-5	-	CASSPSGANQPQHF	TGTGCCAGCAGCCCCTCGGGGGCCAATCAGCCCCAGCATTTT
TRBV5-1	-	14	TRBJ1-1	TRBD1	CASSVTGDVTEAFF	TGCGCCAGCAGCGTCACAGGGGATGTCACTGAAGCTTTCTTT
TRBV6-1	-	17	TRBJ2-1	TRBD2	CASSEALGLGSYNEQFF	TGTGCCAGCAGTGAAGCGTTAGGACTAGGCTCCTACAATGAGCAGTTCTTC
TRBV10-3	few	12	TRBJ2-3	-	CAISERGDTQYF	TGTGCCATCAGTGAGAGGGGGGATACGCAGTATTTT
TRBV10-3	few	11	TRBJ1-2	-	CAISSGLGYTF	TGTGCCATCAGTTCAGGGCTCGGCTACACCTTC
TRBV25-1	-	15	TRBJ1-3	-	CASSPSRGAGNTIYF	TGTGCCAGCAGCCCCTCGCGGGGAGCTGGAAACACCATATATTTT
TRBV28	-	14	TRBJ1-5	-	CASKGHTDDQPQHF	TGTGCCAGCAAGGGTCATACAGATGATCAGCCCCAGCATTTT
TRBV5-4	-	13	TRBJ2-5	-	CASSLGLQETQYF	TGTGCCAGCAGCTTGGGTCTTCAAGAGACCCAGTACTTC
TRBV25-1	few	12	TRBJ1-2	-	CASSESVGGYTF	TGTGCCAGCAGTGAATCGGTCGGTGGCTACACCTTC
TRBV10-3	-	17	TRBJ1-3	-	CAISESPGTNPGNTIYF	TGTGCCATCAGTGAGTCTCCCGGGACGAACCCTGGAAACACCATATATTTT
TRBV5-4	-	13	TRBJ1-2	-	CASSLSGQHGYTF	TGTGCCAGCAGCTTGAGCGGGCAGCATGGCTACACCTTC
TRBV7-7	-	13	TRBJ2-3	-	CASSLGAPDTQYF	TGTGCTAGCAGCTTAGGGGCCCCAGATACGCAGTATTTT
TRBV21-1	-	16	TRBJ1-6	-	CASSKVRGLDNSPLHF	TGTGCCAGCAGCAAAGTGAGGGGGCTGGATAATTCACCCCTCCACTTT
TRBV11-2	-	14	TRBJ2-7	-	CASSSAAGGHEQYF	TGTGCCAGCAGCTCGGCAGCAGGCGGCCACGAGCAGTACTTC
TRBV4-3	-	16	TRBJ2-7	TRBD2	CASSQEPGTSGYEQYF	TGCGCCAGCAGCCAAGAACCCGGGACTAGCGGATACGAGCAGTACTTC
TRBV5-4	-	17	TRBJ2-7	TRBD2	CASSWGSSGGRRGEQYF	TGTGCCAGCAGCTGGGGTAGTAGCGGGGGTCGAAGGGGAGAGCAGTACTTC
TRBV4-2	-	13	TRBJ2-7	TRBD2	CASSSGLVGEQYF	TGTGCCAGCAGCTCGGGACTAGTAGGCGAGCAGTACTTC